One and the same sample provided the 8 T cell receptor beta chains below, sequenced in a study of blood T cell repertoires in COVID-19. The data were produced by immunoSEQ multiplex PCR, yet TCRdb's version contains in-frame clones alone and is incomplete. The table shows about 82,000 clones, with approximately 82% occurring only once. Sequencing was carried out using peripheral blood. These receptors all stem from a woman aged 60-75 years with acute or convalescent COVID-19.

The chain has TRBV5-1 and TRBJ2-3; 8 positions agree with TRBD2. Germline V gene data show CDR1 as SGHRS and CDR2 as YFSETQ. V lost 3 bases, J lost 0 bases, and 6 bases stayed unmatched. This CDR3 is built from 16 residues. The CDR3 nucleotides are TGCGCCAGCAGCTGGCGGAGCGGGGGAAGCACAGATACGCAGTATTTT. Protein: CASSWRSGGSTDTQYF.

The V and J genes are TRBV4-2 and TRBJ1-2; D is unresolved. This CDR3 is built from 15 residues. Germline CDR1 is LGHNA and CDR2 is YNFKEQ. The V end lost 0 bases, the J end lost 9 bases, and 17 bases lay between the germline ends. CDR3 nucleotides: TGTGCCAGCAGCCAAGATCTACTCCTCGTGTCGAGCTACACCTTC. Protein: CASSQDLLLVSSYTF.

This clone was picked up a small number of times. The chain joins TRBV6-5 to TRBJ1-2, with 7 nucleotides matching TRBD1. The CDR3 has 15 amino acids. Trimming removed 6 bases from V and 1 base from J; junction bases left unmatched: 8. Germline CDR1 and CDR2: MNHEY and SVGAGI. The CDR3 nucleotides read TGTGCCAGCAGCGGAGGACAGGTGGTTAACTATGGCTACACCTTC. Protein product: CASSGGQVVNYGYTF.

This clone occurred many times. The chain joins TRBV9 to TRBJ1-6; D gene ambiguous. Trimming took off 4 bases at V and 8 bases at J, with 10 bases between the two ends. Germline CDR1 is SGDLS and CDR2 is YYNGEE. The CDR3 is 13 amino acids. CDR3 nucleotide sequence: TGTGCCAGCAGCCCCGCCTCGGATTCACCCCTCCACTTT. It is translated as CASSPASDSPLHF.

This rearrangement joins TRBV7-9 to TRBJ1-5; 10 bases are a match to TRBD1. The CDR3 extends over 17 amino acids. The V gene's germline CDR1 is SEHNR and CDR2 FQNEAQ (reference sequence). The junction had 11 bases not matched to a gene; V was cut back by 5 bases and J by 4 bases. CDR3 coding DNA: TGTGCCAGCAGCCCCCTGGTAGGGACAGGGGTGAATCAGCCCCAGCATTTT. Translating gives CASSPLVGTGVNQPQHF.

The gene calls are TRBV30 and TRBJ1-2; maybe TRBD1 (6 bases). The germline V gene encodes CDR1 GTSNPN and CDR2 SVGIG (reference sequence). Trimming pared 4 bases from V and 6 bases from J, leaving 15 bases between. The CDR3 length is 13 residues. CDR3 loop: CAWNRVLTDGYTF. The CDR3 DNA sequence: TGTGCCTGGAACAGGGTACTGACGGATGGCTACACCTTC.

The rearrangement links TRBV11-3 to TRBJ2-7; D is unclear. The CDR3 has 8 amino acids. Per germline, CDR1 SGHNT and CDR2 YENEEA. As DNA, the CDR3 is TGTCCTTACTACGAGCAGTACTTC. Its translation is CPYYEQYF.

J is TRBJ1-6 and V is TRBV30, with TRBD1 identical over 7 bases. Trimming at V came to 3 bases and at J to 6 bases, leaving 17 bases not matched to a gene. This CDR3 spans 18 amino acids. The germline gives CDR1 GTSNPN, CDR2 SVGIG (reference sequence). CDR3 amino acids: CAWSTGVTLGLLNSPLHF. The DNA of the CDR3 is TGTGCCTGGAGCACAGGGGTTACCCTCGGGCTACTTAATTCACCCCTCCACTTT.